The 32 T cell receptor beta chains in this list originate from one sample, sequenced in a study of T cells in Graves' hyperthyroidism and ophthalmopathy. Authors of the study amplified TCR beta CDR3 regions from RNA transcripts. Researchers ran a first-round RT-PCR on the TCR CDR3 using the HTBI primer set. In TCRdb, the multiplex PCR reads were re-called with MiXCR into one record per CDR3 protein. The data contain under 450,000 distinct CDR3 sequences, 15% to 17% of them singletons. The sequenced sample consisted of blood. The receptors derive from a young woman with Graves' hyperthyroidism.

This clonotype was counted ten times or more. The gene calls are TRBV6-1 and TRBJ1-2; 7 bases are shared with TRBD1. Trimming at V came to 7 bases and at J to 0 bases, leaving 5 bases not matched to a gene. The CDR3 runs 14 residues. Germline V gives CDR1 MNHNS, CDR2 SASEGT. The CDR3 nucleotides read TGTGCCAGCACGAGGGACAGAGCTAACTATGGCTACACCTTC. It specifies CASTRDRANYGYTF.

This clonotype was detected ten times or more. The V call is TRBV5-1, the J call TRBJ2-5; D perhaps matches TRBD1 (6 bases). The V end lost 0 bases, the J end lost 2 bases, and 11 bases lay between the germline ends. The CDR3 sequence is 15 residues long. Per the germline V gene, CDR1 is SGHRS and CDR2 is YFSETQ. The CDR3 protein is CASSLETGTQETQYF. The CDR3 DNA is TGCGCCAGCAGCTTGGAGACAGGAACTCAAGAGACCCAGTACTTC.

This clonotype was seen repeatedly, ten times or more. The chain combines TRBV28 with TRBJ1-5; 8 bases fit TRBD1. CDR1 is MDHEN and CDR2 is SYDVKM in the germline V gene. This CDR3 is 12 amino acids long. Trimming at V came to 11 bases and at J to 7 bases, leaving 7 bases not matched to a gene. The CDR3 sequence is CAWGQGAQPQHF. The DNA of the CDR3 is TGTGCCTGGGGGCAGGGGGCCCAGCCCCAGCATTTT. Based on the CDR3 plus reference TRBV28 and TRBJ1-5, the full variable domain is DVKVTQSSRYLVKRTGEKVFLECVQDMDHENMFWYRQDPGLGLRLIYFSYDVKMKEKGDIPEGYSVSREKKERFSLILESASTNQTSMYLCAWGQGAQPQHFGDGTRLSIL.

This clonotype came up a few times. This chain connects TRBV4-1 to TRBJ1-5; D is unresolved. The ends were cut back, 1 base at V and 4 bases at J, with 5 bases in the middle. The CDR3 covers 13 residues. Germline assignment: CDR1 MGHRA and CDR2 YSYEKL. The CDR3 DNA follows: TGCGCCAGCAGCCAAGGGTGGAATCAGCCCCAGCATTTT. Protein: CASSQGWNQPQHF.

This clonotype was picked up a small number of times. The chain couples TRBV13 to TRBJ2-1; possibly TRBD1 for D (5 bases). Germline V CDR1 and CDR2: PRHDT, FYEKMQ (reference sequence). The CDR3 spans 11 residues. V was clipped by 4 bases and J by 10 bases, with 8 bases between them. The CDR3 DNA reads TGTGCCAGCAGCTCCTCAGGGGAGCAGTTCTTC. Its translation: CASSSSGEQFF.

This clonotype was detected ten times or more. The chain links TRBV28 to TRBJ1-5; a weak D match, TRBD1 (5 bases). Trimming shortened V by 4 bases and J by 2 bases, and 18 bases separated the two germline ends. In germline, CDR1 is MDHEN, CDR2 SYDVKM. The CDR3 contains 17 residues. CDR3 amino acids: CASSSTVLGFGNQPQHF. The CDR3 bases are TGTGCCAGCAGTTCGACAGTCCTTGGTTTCGGCAATCAGCCCCAGCATTTT. Together with reference TRBV28 and TRBJ1-5, the CDR3 gives the full variable domain: DVKVTQSSRYLVKRTGEKVFLECVQDMDHENMFWYRQDPGLGLRLIYFSYDVKMKEKGDIPEGYSVSREKKERFSLILESASTNQTSMYLCASSSTVLGFGNQPQHFGDGTRLSIL.

This clonotype was seen repeatedly, ten times or more. V gene TRBV5-1 combines with J gene TRBJ1-1, with TRBD1 as a possible D gene (5 bases). Trimming removed 2 bases at V and 2 bases at J, with 7 bases between. CDR1 SGHRS and CDR2 YFSETQ come from the germline V gene. The CDR3 is 13 residues long. CDR3 coding DNA: TGCGCCAGCAGCTTCGGACATAACACTGAAGCTTTCTTT. Translated: CASSFGHNTEAFF.

This clonotype was recorded many times. This sequence joins TRBV3-1 and TRBJ2-1; D is uncertain. The CDR3 spans 14 residues. Trimming removed 0 bases from V and 10 bases from J, with 13 bases in between. Germline lookup yields CDR1 LGHDT and CDR2 YNNKEL (reference sequence). This CDR3 reads CASSQDYTSREQFF. DNA for the CDR3: TGTGCCAGCAGCCAAGACTACACATCGAGGGAGCAGTTCTTC.

This clonotype was seen ten or more times. CDR3 sequence (DNA): TGTGCCAGCAGCCAGGTCCTTGGAAATCAGCCCCAGCATTTT. Protein product: CASSQVLGNQPQHF. The chain links TRBV3-1 to TRBJ1-5; D is ambiguous. V lost 3 bases and J lost 4, with 10 bases in between. CDR1 is LGHDT and CDR2 is YNNKEL in the germline V gene (reference sequence). The CDR3 contains 14 residues.

This clonotype came up many times. The gene calls are TRBV12-3 or TRBV12-4 and TRBJ1-2; D may be TRBD1 (6 bases). This CDR3 is 13 amino acids long. Between the trimmed V and J ends, which lost 6 bases and 5 bases, there was a span of 13 bases. The DNA for the CDR3 is TGTGCCAGCAGCCTCGGGACACTTTATGGCTACACCTTC. Protein product: CASSLGTLYGYTF.

The V and J genes are TRBV7-3 and TRBJ1-1; no clear D gene. Germline CDR1 is SGHTA and CDR2 is FQGTGA. Trimming shortened V by 5 bases and J by 1 base, and 14 bases separated the two germline ends. This CDR3 is built from 15 residues. The CDR3 nucleotides are TGTGCCAGCAGCGGTTCAGGTTCCGGGAACACTGAAGCTTTCTTT. It codes for CASSGSGSGNTEAFF.

The sample holds a few counts of this clonotype. The rearrangement links TRBV20-1 to TRBJ2-1, with D possibly matching TRBD2 (6 bases). This CDR3 is built from 15 residues. Germline V gene lookup returns CDR1 DFQATT and CDR2 SNEGSKA (reference sequence). The ends were cut back, 5 bases at V and 9 bases at J, with 23 bases in the middle. CDR3 bases: TGCAGTGCTGGGGGAGGACATCGGAAGGAGGGTGAGCAGTTCTTC. It yields the protein CSAGGGHRKEGEQFF.

The chain is built from TRBV4-2 and TRBJ2-1, with TRBD2 matching 13 bases. Looked up from germline, CDR1 is LGHNA and CDR2 is YNFKEQ. V was pared by 3 bases and J by 6 bases, with 8 bases of the junction left unmatched. The CDR3 contains 17 residues. In DNA, the CDR3 is TGTGCCAGCAGCCAGGCCACTAGCGGGGGGGCAGTCAATGAGCAGTTCTTC. Translated: CASSQATSGGAVNEQFF.

This chain joins TRBV20-1 and TRBJ2-3, with D possibly called TRBD1 or TRBD2 (6 bases each). This CDR3 is 12 amino acids long. Germline V CDR1 and CDR2: DFQATT, SNEGSKA (reference sequence). Trimming removed 5 bases at V and 4 bases at J, with 10 bases between. The CDR3 DNA reads as TGCAGTGCTGCCGGGGGCGCAGATACGCAGTATTTT. This sequence encodes CSAAGGADTQYF.

This clonotype has a count of ten or more. The rearrangement joins TRBV7-9 to TRBJ2-1; D uncertain. Trimming removed 0 bases at V and 5 bases at J, with 14 bases between. The germline gives CDR1 SEHNR, CDR2 FQNEAQ (reference sequence). The CDR3 spans 16 residues. The CDR3 loop is CASSLAVLPVHNEQFF. The CDR3 nucleotides read TGTGCCAGCAGCTTAGCCGTCCTCCCCGTGCACAATGAGCAGTTCTTC.

On this clonotype itself: It may be a read error: a sequence one base away is much more abundant. The chain carries TRBV20-1 and TRBJ2-1, with D possibly TRBD2 on 6 matching bases. The V end was cut by 0 bases, the J end by 2 bases, with 20 bases between. Germline values: CDR1 DFQATT, CDR2 SNEGSKA (reference sequence). The CDR3 length is 18 residues. The CDR3 sequence is CSAREWEVGYSPYNEQFF. The CDR3 nucleotides are TGCAGTGCTAGAGAGTGGGAGGTCGGCTATAGCCCCTACAATGAGCAGTTCTTC.

This chain joins TRBV5-6 and TRBJ2-1; 14 nucleotides agree with TRBD2. V shed 4 bases and J 8 bases; nucleotides not matched to a gene: 5. The CDR3 length is 15 residues. CDR1 is SGHDT and CDR2 is YYEEEE in the germline V gene. DNA of the CDR3: TGTGCCAGCAGCGAGGGACTAGCGGGAGTTTATGAGCAGTTCTTC. Protein sequence: CASSEGLAGVYEQFF.

The J gene is TRBJ2-2, the V gene TRBV20-1, with 8 nucleotides matching TRBD1. The CDR3 spans 16 residues. CDR1 is DFQATT and CDR2 is SNEGSKA in the germline V gene (reference sequence). V was pared by 0 bases and J by 6 bases, with 9 bases of the junction left unmatched. In DNA, the CDR3 is TGCAGTGCTAGAGATCCCCAGGGGGCGCAGTCCGGGGAGCTGTTTTTT. Residues: CSARDPQGAQSGELFF.

This clonotype came up many times. This chain uses TRBV3-1 with TRBJ1-3; D not resolved. CDR3 size: 15 residues. V gave up 1 base and J gave up 0 bases, with 7 bases separating them. The germline CDR1 and CDR2 sequences are LGHDT and YNNKEL (reference sequence). The CDR3 DNA reads as TGTGCCAGCAGCCAAGGGACCGTCTCTGGAAACACCATATATTTT. It specifies CASSQGTVSGNTIYF.

This clonotype appeared a few times. The rearrangement uses TRBV6-1 and TRBJ1-6; D is unresolved. Per the germline V gene, CDR1 is MNHNS and CDR2 is SASEGT. The CDR3 sequence is 11 residues long. With 6 bases removed from V and 7 bases from J, the gap between germline ends came to 4 bases. Here the CDR3 DNA reads TGTGCCAGCAGGGAAAATTCACCCCTCCACTTT. Translation: CASRENSPLHF.

This clonotype was observed many times. The chain recombines TRBV6-5 with TRBJ2-7; 8 nucleotides align to TRBD1. This CDR3 spans 16 amino acids. Per germline, CDR1 MNHEY and CDR2 SVGAGI. The V gene end was trimmed by 1 base and the J gene end by 9 bases; junction bases not matched to a gene: 14. The CDR3 DNA reads as TGTGCCAGCAGTTACTTGGTGGGACAGGAGTACGTTGGGCAGTACTTC. Translation: CASSYLVGQEYVGQYF.

In its sample, this clonotype was seen a few times. J is TRBJ1-5 and V is TRBV6-1, with 7 positions matching TRBD1. V dropped 5 bases and J dropped 10; count of bases not matched to a gene: 11. CDR3 length: 14 residues. Germline loops: CDR1 MNHNS, CDR2 SASEGT. The CDR3 DNA sequence: TGTGCCAGCAGTTCGGGGACAGATTTTGGTCCCCAGCATTTT. Protein: CASSSGTDFGPQHF.

This clonotype was seen ten or more times. The V and J genes are TRBV7-6 and TRBJ1-1; no reliable D call. This CDR3 spans 16 amino acids. V was pared by 4 bases and J by 6 bases, with 21 bases between. Per the germline V gene, CDR1 is SGHVS and CDR2 is FNYEAQ. The CDR3 protein is CASSYSSGVAGAEAFF. CDR3 nucleotide sequence: TGTGCCAGCAGCTACTCTAGTGGGGTTGCAGGCGCTGAAGCTTTCTTT.

This clonotype was observed a few times. The J gene is TRBJ2-7, the V gene TRBV29-1; 10 bases match TRBD2. In germline, CDR1 is SQVTM, CDR2 ANQGSEA. V was pared by 6 bases and J by 2 bases, with 10 bases of the junction left unmatched. CDR3 size: 15 residues. DNA for the CDR3: TGCAGCGTCGCATCTATAGCGGGGGGCACCTACGAGCAGTACTTC. This gives the protein CSVASIAGGTYEQYF.

This clonotype was seen a handful of times. This chain joins TRBV6-5 and TRBJ2-7, with D unresolved. The CDR3 sequence is 16 residues long. Germline loops: CDR1 MNHEY, CDR2 SVGAGI. V lost 2 bases and J 7 bases, leaving 21 bases between the germline ends. CDR3 in amino acids: CASSYVSGQGAGEQYF. CDR3 sequence (DNA): TGTGCCAGCAGTTACGTCTCGGGTCAAGGAGCCGGGGAGCAGTACTTC.

This chain connects TRBV14 to TRBJ2-3; D not certain. The CDR3 spans 16 residues. The V gene lost 1 base and the J gene lost 4 bases, with 15 bases spanning the gap. Germline lookup yields CDR1 SGHDN and CDR2 FVKESK. The CDR3 nucleotides are TGTGCCAGCAGCCAAGTCCACTATTCGAGCGCAGATACGCAGTATTTT. It codes for CASSQVHYSSADTQYF.

This clonotype showed up many times. This sequence joins TRBV7-2 and TRBJ1-2, with 10 positions matching TRBD1. Trimming cost V 6 bases and J 4 bases; bases outside gene matches: 5. The CDR3 has 14 residues. Germline assignment: CDR1 SGHTA and CDR2 FQGNSA. The CDR3 DNA follows: TGTGCCAGCAGTGGGGGACAGGGGCTCTATGGCTACACCTTC. This sequence encodes CASSGGQGLYGYTF. Drawing the rest from reference TRBV7-2 and TRBJ1-2, the complete variable domain is GAGVSQSPSNKVTEKGKDVELRCDPISGHTALYWYRQSLGQGLEFLIYFQGNSAPDKSGLPSDRFSAERTGGSVSTLTIQRTQQEDSAVYLCASSGGQGLYGYTFGSGTRLTVV.

The rearrangement uses TRBV7-8 and TRBJ1-2, with 9 bases lining up with TRBD1. Per germline, CDR1 SGHVS and CDR2 FQNEAQ. Trimming at V came to 4 bases and at J to 2 bases, leaving 5 bases not matched to a gene. CDR3 length equals 15 residues. CDR3 DNA sequence: TGTGCCAGCAGCTCCCGGGACAGGGCCAACTATGGCTACACCTTC. Its translation is CASSSRDRANYGYTF.

The table lists this clonotype with a few counts. The rearrangement joins TRBV5-6 to TRBJ1-1; D gene unclear. CDR1 and CDR2 from the germline V gene are SGHDT and YYEEEE. There are 15 residues in the CDR3. The V and J ends lost 2 bases and 0 bases respectively, with 11 bases between them. CDR3 sequence: CASSLGTPLNTEAFF. CDR3 in DNA: TGTGCCAGCAGCTTAGGTACCCCTCTGAACACTGAAGCTTTCTTT.

The V gene is TRBV19, the J gene TRBJ1-4; TRBD1 matches at 7 bases. The CDR3 extends over 15 amino acids. The junction had 17 bases not matched to a gene; V was cut back by 7 bases and J by 12 bases. Germline V gene sequence: CDR1 LNHDA, CDR2 SQIVND (reference sequence). CDR3 residues: CASNPRGTYSAELFF. The CDR3 region has the DNA TGTGCCAGTAACCCCAGGGGGACATACTCAGCGGAACTGTTTTTT.

The sample holds a few counts of this clonotype. Sequence at one end of the junction differs from germline and may be a read error. Here the CDR3 DNA reads TGTGCCAGCAGTCACTCGGGGGCCCAGTACTTC. Translating it yields CASSHSGAQYF. V usage is TRBV6-5 and J usage is TRBJ2-5, with D perhaps matching TRBD2 (6 bases). The CDR3 has 11 residues. Germline V CDR1 and CDR2: MNHEY, SVGAGI.

This chain links TRBV9 with TRBJ1-2; 9 bases align to TRBD1. This CDR3 is built from 14 residues. Germline CDR1 SGDLS, CDR2 YYNGEE. V lost 1 base to trimming and J lost 4 bases; unmatched junction nucleotides: 2. The CDR3 sequence is CASSVQGQGYGYTF. CDR3 sequence (DNA): TGTGCCAGCAGCGTACAGGGACAGGGCTATGGCTACACCTTC.